Following are 8 T cell receptor beta chains from one sample sequenced in a study of blood T cell repertoires in COVID-19. TCRdb's table, derived via immunoSEQ multiplex PCR, lists solely in-frame clones and lacks some. The top ten clones hold approximately 1.3% of a sample with a few hundred thousand clones, about four fifths of them seen once. Sequenced input: peripheral blood. The receptors were gathered from a woman aged 50 to 60 with acute or convalescent COVID-19.

The table lists this clone with a count of one. The chain employs TRBV11-2 and TRBJ1-5; D uncertain. The CDR3 totals 12 residues. Trimming removed 2 bases from V and 5 bases from J, with 4 bases in between. CDR1 and CDR2 (germline): SGHAT, FQNNGV. CDR3 protein: CASSLSDQPQHF. CDR3 bases: TGTGCCAGCAGCTTAAGCGATCAGCCCCAGCATTTT.

Concerning this clone itself: Its ends do not fully match the called genes, so a read error is possible. The CDR3 region has the DNA TGTGCCAGCACCGTAGGATCTAGCGGGGCTACAGATACGCAGTATTTT. Its protein product is CASTVGSSGATDTQYF. The gene calls are TRBV9 and TRBJ2-3, with TRBD2 identical over 9 bases. CDR1 SGDLS and CDR2 YYNGEE come from the germline V gene. CDR3 length equals 16 residues.

V gene TRBV24-1 combines with J gene TRBJ2-3; maybe TRBD1 (5 bases). The CDR3 has 18 amino acids. Deletions cut 5 bases from V and 0 bases from J, with 20 bases between. CDR1 and CDR2 (germline): KGHDR, SFDVKD. As DNA, the CDR3 is TGTGCCACCAGTGCAGATCTCGGGCTCCAGGGTAGCACAGATACGCAGTATTTT. Protein sequence: CATSADLGLQGSTDTQYF.

This clone was picked up one time. The gene calls are TRBV19 and TRBJ1-1; TRBD1 might be the D (5 bases). This CDR3 contains 15 residues. Trimming took 4 bases from V and 3 from J, leaving 15 bases between them. CDR1 LNHDA and CDR2 SQIVND come from the germline V gene (reference sequence). CDR3 sequence reads: CASSSFGGMDTEAFF. The CDR3 nucleotides are TGTGCCAGTAGTAGTTTCGGGGGTATGGACACTGAAGCTTTCTTT.

The V and J genes are TRBV2 and TRBJ1-1; D remains ambiguous. There are 11 residues in the CDR3. Trimming removed 7 bases from V and 4 bases from J, with 7 bases in between. The germline CDR1 and CDR2 sequences are SNHLY and FYNNEI. DNA for the CDR3: TGTGCCAGCAAAGTAGTCACTGAAGCTTTCTTT. It translates to CASKVVTEAFF.

J is TRBJ2-7 and V is TRBV7-9; D is undetermined. V lost 4 bases, J lost 2 bases, and 9 bases lay in between. This CDR3 is built from 13 residues. CDR1 and CDR2 from the germline V gene are SEHNR and FQNEAQ (reference sequence). CDR3 sequence reads: CASSYTQAYEQYV. CDR3 nucleotides: TGTGCCAGCAGCTATACACAAGCCTACGAGCAGTACGTC.

The chain combines TRBV29-1 with TRBJ2-5, with D uncertain. CDR1 is SQVTM, CDR2 ANQGSEA, per germline. This CDR3 spans 13 amino acids. V lost 5 bases to trimming and J lost 0 bases, with 10 bases between them. The CDR3 reads CSVLYGYQETQYF. As DNA, the CDR3 is TGCAGCGTTTTGTACGGGTACCAAGAGACCCAGTACTTC.

This clone was seen only a few times. The J gene is TRBJ2-5, the V gene TRBV3-1 (or the pseudogene TRBV3-2); D may be TRBD1 (5 bases). CDR3 size: 14 residues. V lost 3 bases to trimming and J lost 2 bases, with 10 bases between them. Germline loops: CDR1 LGHDT, CDR2 YNNKEL (reference sequence). The CDR3 bases are TGTGCCAGCAGCCAGCCCGCAGGGCAAGAGACCCAGTACTTC. Translated: CASSQPAGQETQYF.